What follows are 25 T cell receptor beta chains derived from one specimen sequenced in a study of blood T cell repertoires in COVID-19. Assay used: immunoSEQ multiplex PCR; TCRdb lists only in-frame clones, some missing. The sample shows 53,000 or so clones, about 80% of them seen only once. The source material was peripheral blood. These receptors were collected from a human donor in a cohort sampled during active COVID-19.

V and J are TRBV10-3 and TRBJ1-4, with 11 bases matching TRBD1. In germline, CDR1 is ENHRY, CDR2 SYGVKD. The CDR3 consists of 15 residues. V was pared by 2 bases and J by 5 bases, with 1 base of the junction left unmatched. The CDR3 loop is CAISEGTGGNEKLFF. For the CDR3, the DNA is TGTGCCATCAGTGAGGGGACAGGGGGAAATGAAAAACTGTTTTTT.

The chain has TRBV28 and TRBJ1-5, with a tentative D call TRBD1 (6 bases). Deletions cut 0 bases from V and 11 bases from J, with 11 bases between. From germline, CDR1 is MDHEN and CDR2 SYDVKM. The CDR3 length is 13 residues. CDR3 protein: CASSLWDPGAQHF. In DNA form, the CDR3 reads TGTGCCAGCAGTTTATGGGACCCAGGGGCCCAGCATTTT.

The rearrangement uses TRBV2 and TRBJ2-2, with D possibly TRBD1 on 6 matching bases. CDR1 is SNHLY, CDR2 FYNNEI, per germline. Trimming removed 4 bases at V and 7 bases at J, with 19 bases between. The CDR3 runs 16 residues. CDR3 nucleotides: TGTGCCAGCAGTGGACGGGGCAGGGGAAACTACGGGGAGCTGTTTTTT. Translating it yields CASSGRGRGNYGELFF.

J is TRBJ1-1 and V is TRBV5-6; D is unclear. Germline V gives CDR1 SGHDT, CDR2 YYEEEE. V was shortened by 4 bases and J by 5 bases, with 12 bases between the two germline ends. The CDR3 loop spans 13 amino acids. The CDR3 nucleotides are TGTGCCAGCAGCAACGTACTAAATACTGAAGCTTTCTTT. This gives the protein CASSNVLNTEAFF.

The V gene is TRBV7-9, the J gene TRBJ2-3, with TRBD1 matching 8 bases. Per the germline V gene, CDR1 is SEHNR and CDR2 is FQNEAQ (reference sequence). The CDR3 has 17 amino acids. V was clipped by 3 bases and J by 2 bases; unmatched bases: 10. CDR3: CASSFPPGGRVTDTQYF. CDR3 bases: TGTGCCAGCAGCTTCCCCCCAGGGGGCAGGGTCACAGATACGCAGTATTTT.

V gene TRBV27 combines with J gene TRBJ1-4; 10 bases map to TRBD1. The CDR3 length is 15 residues. J was trimmed by 8 bases and V by 2 bases; bases with no gene match: 5. Germline values: CDR1 MNHEY, CDR2 SMNVEV (reference sequence). CDR3 DNA sequence: TGTGCCAGCAGTTTAATTTGGACAGGGGGGGAAAAACTGTTTTTT. It is translated as CASSLIWTGGEKLFF.

The chain combines TRBV6-6 with TRBJ2-7, with 10 bases aligning to TRBD1. The germline CDR1 and CDR2 sequences are MNHNY and SVGAGI (reference sequence). The CDR3 consists of 15 residues. V lost 4 bases, J lost 5 bases, and 8 bases stayed unmatched. This CDR3 reads CASSWSGTGVNEQYF. CDR3 nucleotide sequence: TGTGCCAGCAGTTGGTCCGGGACAGGGGTAAACGAGCAGTACTTC.

The V call is TRBV6-5, the J call TRBJ1-1, with 8 bases identical to TRBD1. The germline V gene has CDR1 MNHEY and CDR2 SVGAGI. The CDR3 consists of 16 residues. Unmatched junction bases numbered 9, after V lost 4 bases and J lost 2 bases. CDR3 residues: CASSSKSGQGNTEAFF. CDR3 bases: TGTGCCAGCAGTTCGAAATCAGGACAGGGAAACACTGAAGCTTTCTTT.

The CDR3 DNA sequence: TGTGCCATCAGTGAGCCCGAGAGTCCCGAAGAGACCCAGTACTTC. It translates to CAISEPESPEETQYF. The V and J genes are TRBV10-3 and TRBJ2-5, with D unclear. There are 15 residues in the CDR3. V lost 2 bases and J 3 bases, leaving 13 bases between the germline ends. Germline lookup yields CDR1 ENHRY and CDR2 SYGVKD.

This clone is a singleton in its sample. The rearrangement links TRBV5-1 to TRBJ2-5; 7 bases match TRBD1. Germline lookup yields CDR1 SGHRS and CDR2 YFSETQ. Trimming removed 4 bases from V and 2 bases from J; junction bases left unmatched: 5. The CDR3 covers 14 residues. DNA of the CDR3: TGCGCCAGCAGCAGCCTGGGACAGCAAGAGACCCAGTACTTC. Protein sequence: CASSSLGQQETQYF. Combining the CDR3 with reference TRBV5-1 and TRBJ2-5 gives the whole variable domain KAGVTQTPRYLIKTRGQQVTLSCSPISGHRSVSWYQQTPGQGLQFLFEYFSETQRNKGNFPGRFSGRQFSNSRSEMNVSTLELGDSALYLCASSSLGQQETQYFGPGTRLLVL.

The V gene is TRBV7-6, the J gene TRBJ2-3; 11 nucleotides line up with TRBD1. Per germline, CDR1 SGHVS and CDR2 FNYEAQ. This CDR3 is built from 16 residues. The V and J ends lost 5 bases and 4 bases, in that order; junction bases with no gene match: 8. In DNA form, the CDR3 reads TGTGCCAGCAGCAGATTTGGACAGGGGGCATCAGATACGCAGTATTTT. Its translation: CASSRFGQGASDTQYF.

This sequence joins TRBV5-5 and TRBJ1-5; the match to TRBD1 covers 8 bases. This CDR3 spans 16 amino acids. From germline, CDR1 is SGHKS and CDR2 YYEKEE (reference sequence). J was trimmed by 4 bases and V by 4 bases; bases with no gene match: 10. The chain's CDR3 is CASSRGQGAGNQPQHF. As DNA, the CDR3 is TGTGCCAGCAGCCGGGGGCAGGGGGCGGGGAATCAGCCCCAGCATTTT.

The CDR3 bases are TGTGCCTGGGCCGGGACAGCTTACGAGCAGTACTTC. Encoded protein: CAWAGTAYEQYF. The genes are TRBV30 and TRBJ2-7; 7 bases line up with TRBD1. CDR3 size: 12 residues. J was trimmed by 4 bases and V by 5 bases; bases with no gene match: 5. Germline assignment: CDR1 GTSNPN and CDR2 SVGIG (reference sequence). Based on the CDR3 plus reference TRBV30 and TRBJ2-7, the full variable domain is SQTIHQWPATLVQPVGSPLSLECTVEGTSNPNLYWYRQAAGRGLQLLFYSVGIGQISSEVPQNLSASRPQDRQFILSSKKLLLSDSGFYLCAWAGTAYEQYFGPGTRLTVT.

This clone was counted between two and nine times. The rearrangement uses TRBV28 and TRBJ1-2; possible D gene TRBD1, 5 bases. Trimming shortened V by 6 bases and J by 7 bases, and 15 bases separated the two germline ends. This CDR3 region has 13 residues. Germline CDR1 and CDR2: MDHEN and SYDVKM. The CDR3 DNA reads TGTGCCAGCAGCCCCGACCGCGGGGGTGGCTACACCTTC. Amino acids: CASSPDRGGGYTF.

V and J are TRBV7-2 and TRBJ2-1; the D gene is possibly TRBD2 (5 bases). Trimming left V 1 base short and J 4 bases short, with 14 bases between. CDR3 length: 16 amino acids. The V gene's germline CDR1 is SGHTA and CDR2 FQGNSA. The chain's CDR3 is CASSLVYGGGYNEQFF. The CDR3 DNA is TGTGCCAGCAGCTTAGTTTATGGCGGAGGATACAATGAGCAGTTCTTC. The complete variable domain, with remaining parts taken from reference TRBV7-2 and TRBJ2-1, reads GAGVSQSPSNKVTEKGKDVELRCDPISGHTALYWYRQSLGQGLEFLIYFQGNSAPDKSGLPSDRFSAERTGGSVSTLTIQRTQQEDSAVYLCASSLVYGGGYNEQFFGPGTRLTVL.

The rearrangement links TRBV19 to TRBJ2-5; D perhaps matches TRBD2 (6 bases). This CDR3 is 17 amino acids long. Germline-derived CDR1 and CDR2 are LNHDA and SQIVND (reference sequence). With 1 base removed from V and 1 base from J, the gap between germline ends came to 16 bases. The CDR3 loop reads CASSIAAGLTTQETQYF. In DNA, the CDR3 is TGTGCCAGTAGTATAGCGGCGGGGCTGACAACCCAAGAGACCCAGTACTTC.

This clone showed up just once. This sequence joins TRBV5-5 and TRBJ1-6; 8 bases align to TRBD1. V shed 1 base and J 9 bases; nucleotides not matched to a gene: 9. The CDR3 consists of 16 residues. The germline V gene encodes CDR1 SGHKS and CDR2 YYEKEE (reference sequence). Written as DNA, the CDR3 is TGTGCCAGCAGCTTGAGCCGGGGTGGGACAGGTTCACCCCTCCACTTT. This sequence encodes CASSLSRGGTGSPLHF.

The chain combines TRBV27 with TRBJ2-3; TRBD2 matches 15 bases. There are 21 residues in the CDR3. Losses at the gene ends were 7 bases for V and 1 base for J; bases not matched to a gene: 18. Germline CDR1 is MNHEY and CDR2 is SMNVEV (reference sequence). The CDR3 spells CASTPGSAWTSGRVGTDTQYF. The CDR3 coding sequence is TGTGCCAGCACCCCGGGATCAGCCTGGACTAGCGGGAGGGTGGGCACAGATACGCAGTATTTT.

V usage is TRBV11-2 and J usage is TRBJ2-3; no firm D call. The CDR3 has 12 residues. V shed 5 bases and J shed 2 bases, with 5 bases lying between them. Germline V lookup: CDR1 SGHAT, CDR2 FQNNGV. CDR3 sequence reads: CASSPNTDTQYF. The DNA for the CDR3 is TGTGCCAGCAGCCCAAACACAGATACGCAGTATTTT.

In this sample, this clone turned up once. This chain links TRBV5-1 with TRBJ2-4, with D perhaps TRBD1 (6 bases). The length of the CDR3 is 16 residues. The germline V and J ends were trimmed by 4 bases and 6 bases, with 20 bases remaining between them. The germline CDR1 and CDR2 sequences are SGHRS and YFSETQ. CDR3 protein: CASSPGTLPSVNIQYF. CDR3 DNA sequence: TGCGCCAGCAGCCCGGGGACATTACCTTCCGTAAACATTCAGTACTTC.

This clone was counted once. V and J are TRBV19 and TRBJ1-1; 7 positions agree with TRBD1. The CDR3 has 14 residues. After removal of 6 bases from V and 6 bases from J, the junction contained 10 bases not matched to a gene. CDR1 and CDR2 from the germline V gene are LNHDA and SQIVND (reference sequence). The CDR3 here is CASSPGQTYAEAFF. DNA of the CDR3: TGTGCCAGTAGCCCGGGACAGACTTACGCTGAAGCTTTCTTT.

This clone appeared a few times. The rearrangement joins TRBV7-9 to TRBJ1-4; 8 bases agree with TRBD1. CDR3 length equals 15 residues. Germline-derived CDR1 and CDR2 are SEHNR and FQNEAQ (reference sequence). V dropped 4 bases and J dropped 8; count of bases not matched to a gene: 9. The CDR3 DNA is TGTGCCAGCAGCTCCAGGACAGGGAATGGCGAAAAACTGTTTTTT. Its protein product is CASSSRTGNGEKLFF.

V usage is TRBV27 and J usage is TRBJ2-7; TRBD2 matches at 11 bases. The V segment lost 2 bases and the J segment 4 bases; nucleotides outside the gene matches: 7. The germline V gene has CDR1 MNHEY and CDR2 SMNVEV (reference sequence). The CDR3 is 16 residues long. CDR3 coding DNA: TGTGCCAGCAGTTTAAAGAGGCCTAGCGGGGGGTACGAGCAGTACTTC. It specifies CASSLKRPSGGYEQYF.

The J gene is TRBJ2-1, the V gene TRBV12-5; D perhaps matches TRBD1 (6 bases). V gave up 5 bases and J gave up 3 bases, with 17 bases separating them. CDR1 LGHNT and CDR2 FRNRAP come from the germline V gene. There are 16 residues in the CDR3. Here the CDR3 reads CASGPRSQGFYNEQFF. In nucleotides, the CDR3 is TGTGCTAGTGGTCCGCGGTCGCAGGGGTTCTACAATGAGCAGTTCTTC.

This rearrangement joins TRBV10-2 to TRBJ1-1, with TRBD1 matching 9 bases. The CDR3 has 13 amino acids. CDR1 WSHSY and CDR2 SAAADI come from the germline V gene. V gave up 8 bases and J gave up 4 bases; unmatched junction bases: 5. CDR3 amino acids: CASLTGGGTEAFF. The CDR3 DNA reads as TGCGCCAGCCTAACAGGGGGCGGCACTGAAGCTTTCTTT.